Shown below are 20 T cell receptor beta chains from a single sample sequenced in a study of T cell responses to AZD1222 COVID-19 vaccine (dated by TCRdb to the early 2020s). Library method: the immunoSEQ multiplex PCR assay. TCRdb provides this immuneACCESS table in a form limited to in-frame rearrangements. Some clones are lacking; in checked studies, under half of them reflect an unresolved V gene, and why the rest are absent is not known. This sample has approximately 30,000 clones in its table, and 80% to 90% of those were observed once. Clones ranked in the top ten supply approximately 6.8% of the sample. The time point label, read with the paper, signifies: baseline before first vaccination. This specimen consisted of peripheral blood, obtained on day 0 of AZD1222 vaccination. The receptors shown here come from an adult in good health.

A single count supports this clone. The rearrangement joins TRBV10-3 to TRBJ2-7; D unclear. Trimming pared 2 bases from V and 4 bases from J, leaving 3 bases between. The CDR3 is made up of 11 amino acids. Germline-derived CDR1 and CDR2 are ENHRY and SYGVKD. For the CDR3, the DNA is TGTGCCATCAGTGAGGGTTACGAGCAGTACTTC. The encoded protein is CAISEGYEQYF.

This chain links TRBV7-8 with TRBJ1-1; tentative D call: TRBD1 (6 bases). Looked up from germline, CDR1 is SGHVS and CDR2 is FQNEAQ. V dropped 4 bases and J dropped 5 bases, with 17 bases sitting between them. The CDR3 contains 15 residues. The chain's CDR3 is CASSSSGGPRTEAFF. The CDR3 coding sequence is TGTGCCAGCAGCTCGTCGGGGGGCCCGAGGACTGAAGCTTTCTTT.

The CDR3 DNA follows: TGTGCCAGCAGCCGACTAGCGGGAGGGGGGGAGACCCAGTACTTC. Translated: CASSRLAGGGETQYF. This chain uses TRBV7-8 with TRBJ2-5; TRBD2 aligns across 14 bases. Per germline, CDR1 SGHVS and CDR2 FQNEAQ. The CDR3 length is 15 residues. V was pared by 5 bases and J by 5 bases, with 4 bases of the junction left unmatched.

This chain joins TRBV24-1 and TRBJ2-1; 7 nucleotides agree with TRBD1. Looked up from germline, CDR1 is KGHDR and CDR2 is SFDVKD. There are 16 residues in the CDR3. V shed 6 bases and J 5 bases; nucleotides not matched to a gene: 12. CDR3 amino acids: CATSRQGPPGHNEQFF. The CDR3 DNA sequence: TGTGCCACCAGTCGACAGGGCCCACCTGGCCACAATGAGCAGTTCTTC.

The chain links TRBV24-1 to TRBJ1-3; D uncertain. The V gene lost 4 bases and the J gene lost 5 bases, with 17 bases spanning the gap. There are 16 residues in the CDR3. Looked up from germline, CDR1 is KGHDR and CDR2 is SFDVKD. The CDR3 DNA sequence: TGTGCCACCAGTGACCCCGCCGTGGAGGGCCGAAACACCATATATTTT. This gives the protein CATSDPAVEGRNTIYF.

For this clone: At one of its ends the junction is not consistent with the germline gene, which may arise from a read error. The chain links TRBV27 to TRBJ2-1, with a tentative D call TRBD2 (5 bases). CDR1 MNHEY and CDR2 SMNVEV come from the germline V gene (reference sequence). CDR3 length equals 13 residues. The CDR3 region has the DNA TGTGCCAGCACTTTATCGGGGAACAATGAGCAGTTCTTC. It translates to CASTLSGNNEQFF.

The gene calls are TRBV6-5 and TRBJ2-1, with 7 bases matching TRBD1. Per germline, CDR1 MNHEY and CDR2 SVGAGI. The V and J ends lost 2 bases and 8 bases, in that order; junction bases with no gene match: 9. This CDR3 has 15 amino acids. The CDR3 reads CASSYRQGLRDEQFF. DNA for the CDR3: TGTGCCAGCAGTTACCGACAGGGCCTACGGGATGAGCAGTTCTTC.

The genes are TRBV19 and TRBJ1-1, with D perhaps TRBD1 (5 bases). CDR1 is LNHDA, CDR2 SQIVND, per germline (reference sequence). The length of the CDR3 is 14 residues. V was pared by 5 bases and J by 1 base, with 11 bases between. CDR3 DNA sequence: TGTGCCAGTAGTCTATGGCAGGGGAACACTGAAGCTTTCTTT. Translated, it gives CASSLWQGNTEAFF.

The V gene is TRBV5-4, the J gene TRBJ2-5; a weak D match, TRBD2 (5 bases). The germline V gene has CDR1 SGHNT and CDR2 YYREEE (reference sequence). Trimming removed 4 bases at V and 5 bases at J, with 12 bases between. The CDR3 is 13 residues long. The CDR3 nucleotides read TGTGCCAGCAGCCGAAAACCGGGGGAGACCCAGTACTTC. It specifies CASSRKPGETQYF.

In this sample, this clone turned up a few times. The sample has other DNA sequences that encode this CDR3 too. The gene calls are TRBV13 and TRBJ1-5; D not resolved. The germline V gene has CDR1 PRHDT and CDR2 FYEKMQ (reference sequence). Trimming removed 3 bases at V and 0 bases at J, with 3 bases between. This CDR3 comprises 13 residues. CDR3 nucleotide sequence: TGTGCCAGCAGCTTTGGTAGCAATCAGCCCCAGCATTTT. Translated: CASSFGSNQPQHF. The complete variable domain, with remaining parts taken from reference TRBV13 and TRBJ1-5, reads AAGVIQSPRHLIKEKRETATLKCYPIPRHDTVYWYQQGPGQDPQFLISFYEKMQSDKGSIPDRFSAQQFSDYHSELNMSSLELGDSALYFCASSFGSNQPQHFGDGTRLSIL.

This clone was detected only once. This chain links TRBV12-3 or TRBV12-4 with TRBJ2-1; 9 bases are a match to TRBD1. With V trimmed by 5 bases and J by 6 bases, 2 bases remained unmatched. The CDR3 contains 13 residues. This CDR3 reads CASSGTGSNEQFF. DNA for the CDR3: TGTGCCAGCAGTGGGACAGGGAGCAATGAGCAGTTCTTC.

The sample holds one count of this clone. This rearrangement joins TRBV29-1 to TRBJ1-4; D uncertain. Trimming shortened V by 4 bases and J by 5 bases, and 8 bases separated the two germline ends. The CDR3 sequence is 12 residues long. Germline V gene lookup returns CDR1 SQVTM and CDR2 ANQGSEA. CDR3 in amino acids: CSVVSQNEKLFF. CDR3 coding DNA: TGCAGCGTTGTGAGCCAGAATGAAAAACTGTTTTTT. The complete variable domain, with remaining parts taken from reference TRBV29-1 and TRBJ1-4, reads SAVISQKPSRDICQRGTSLTIQCQVDSQVTMMFWYRQQPGQSLTLIATANQGSEATYESGFVIDKFPISRPNLTFSTLTVSNMSPEDSSIYLCSVVSQNEKLFFGSGTQLSVL.

V usage is TRBV4-1 and J usage is TRBJ2-7, with D perhaps being TRBD1 or TRBD2 (5 bases each). This CDR3 has 16 residues. V was trimmed by 2 bases and J by 4 bases, leaving 18 bases between them. Germline V CDR1 and CDR2: MGHRA, YSYEKL. CDR3 DNA: TGCGCCAGCAGCCAAAAATACCGGGACGCTGATTACGAGCAGTACTTC. Its protein product is CASSQKYRDADYEQYF.

The V and J genes are TRBV28 and TRBJ1-5, with 8 bases fitting TRBD1. V shed 2 bases, J shed 3 bases, and the junction held 9 bases outside the gene matches. Germline assignment: CDR1 MDHEN and CDR2 SYDVKM. The CDR3 is made up of 17 amino acids. This chain's CDR3 is CASSLAGTGGANQPQHF. The CDR3 DNA follows: TGTGCCAGCAGTTTAGCAGGGACAGGTGGGGCCAATCAGCCCCAGCATTTT.

The gene calls are TRBV9 and TRBJ2-5, with 7 bases that match TRBD1. Germline CDR1 and CDR2: SGDLS and YYNGEE. The V and J ends lost 0 bases and 5 bases, in that order; junction bases with no gene match: 7. The CDR3 contains 15 residues. CDR3 in amino acids: CASSVGVSTGETQYF. In nucleotides, the CDR3 is TGTGCCAGCAGCGTAGGTGTATCGACAGGGGAGACCCAGTACTTC. The whole variable domain, filled in from reference TRBV9 and TRBJ2-5, reads DSGVTQTPKHLITATGQRVTLRCSPRSGDLSVYWYQQSLDQGLQFLIQYYNGEERAKGNILERFSAQQFPDLHSELNLSSLELGDSALYFCASSVGVSTGETQYFGPGTRLLVL.

V is TRBV11-2 and J is TRBJ2-1, with TRBD2 matching 15 bases. Germline V CDR1 and CDR2: SGHAT, FQNNGV. The ends lost 3 bases at V and 6 bases at J; junction bases unmatched: 3. The CDR3 runs to 16 residues. CDR3 nucleotides: TGTGCCAGCAGCTTTGGACTAGCGGGAGGGCGCAATGAGCAGTTCTTC. Translating it yields CASSFGLAGGRNEQFF.

The chain has TRBV6-1 and TRBJ2-1; D unclear. Germline lookup yields CDR1 MNHNS and CDR2 SASEGT. CDR3 length: 11 residues. V was shortened by 3 bases and J by 6 bases, with 3 bases between the two germline ends. This CDR3 reads CASSDSNEQFF. The CDR3 nucleotides are TGTGCCAGCAGTGACAGCAATGAGCAGTTCTTC.

The genes are TRBV9 and TRBJ1-5; 7 bases line up with TRBD1. Germline V gives CDR1 SGDLS, CDR2 YYNGEE. The CDR3 sequence is 15 residues long. Trimming took 4 bases from V and 1 from J; bases not matched to a gene: 5. Written as DNA, the CDR3 is TGTGCCAGCAGCACAAGGGGGCCGAGCAATCAGCCCCAGCATTTT. This codes for CASSTRGPSNQPQHF. Full variable domain (outside the CDR3, taken from reference TRBV9 and TRBJ1-5): DSGVTQTPKHLITATGQRVTLRCSPRSGDLSVYWYQQSLDQGLQFLIQYYNGEERAKGNILERFSAQQFPDLHSELNLSSLELGDSALYFCASSTRGPSNQPQHFGDGTRLSIL.

This chain joins TRBV7-6 and TRBJ1-3; no clear D. With 1 base removed from V and 0 bases from J, the gap between germline ends came to 7 bases. The CDR3 is 15 amino acids. Germline V lookup: CDR1 SGHVS, CDR2 FNYEAQ. For the CDR3, the DNA is TGTGCCAGCAGCTTAGAGGTGGGCTCTGGAAACACCATATATTTT. It specifies CASSLEVGSGNTIYF. The full variable domain, with the rest looked up from reference TRBV7-6 and TRBJ1-3, is GAGVSQSPRYKVTKRGQDVALRCDPISGHVSLYWYRQALGQGPEFLTYFNYEAQQDKSGLPNDRFSAERPEGSISTLTIQRTEQRDSAMYRCASSLEVGSGNTIYFGEGSWLTVV.

The chain is built from TRBV19 and TRBJ1-5; D remains unclear. V lost 3 bases and J 4 bases, leaving 16 bases between the germline ends. The CDR3 is 16 residues long. Germline V gene data show CDR1 as LNHDA and CDR2 as SQIVND (reference sequence). Here the CDR3 DNA reads TGTGCCAGTAGTATTCGAGGGATCGGCGCGAATCAGCCCCAGCATTTT. Protein sequence: CASSIRGIGANQPQHF.